This T cell receptor (beta chain) was identified during a study of T cells after yellow fever vaccination. With regard to this clonotype: No antigen is known for it.

Study-wide results and caveats: Highly abundant clonotypes carried over from the bulk population could end up in FACS-sorted repertoires as contaminants.

This CDR3 is built from 13 residues. From germline, CDR1 is DFQATT and CDR2 SNEGSKA (reference sequence). Deletions cut 4 bases from V and 7 bases from J, with 14 bases between. Template switching by 5'RACE produced TCR cDNA, adding a universal primer site and UMIs. TCRdb processed the 5' RACE reads anew with MiXCR; each CDR3 protein has one entry. The repertoire holds about 550,000 distinct CDR3 sequences, with roughly 19% as singletons. The TCR comes from a man between 25 and 39 years old who received the YFV17D yellow fever vaccine. The sample in question was PBMCs, obtained 15 days after the yellow fever booster vaccination. The genes are TRBV20-1 and TRBJ2-1; D not resolved. As DNA, the CDR3 is TGCAGTGCTATGAATGGTGCCAGTAATGAGCAGTTCTTC. Its translation is CSAMNGASNEQFF.